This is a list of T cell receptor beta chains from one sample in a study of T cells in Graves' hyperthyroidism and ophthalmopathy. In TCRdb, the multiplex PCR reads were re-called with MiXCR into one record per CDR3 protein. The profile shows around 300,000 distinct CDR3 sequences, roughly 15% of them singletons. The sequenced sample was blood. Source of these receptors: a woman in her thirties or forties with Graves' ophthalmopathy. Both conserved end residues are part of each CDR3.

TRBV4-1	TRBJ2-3	CASSLRGVATDTQYF
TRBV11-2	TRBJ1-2	CASSGGQTFYGYTF
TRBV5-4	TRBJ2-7	CAFWGGGGTYEQYF
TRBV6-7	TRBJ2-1	CASRGDGPLEQFF
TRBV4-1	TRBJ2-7	CASSQDERDSYEQYF
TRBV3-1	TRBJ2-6	CASSPLKLGNSGANVLTF
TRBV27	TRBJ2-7	CASSSGPHYEQYF
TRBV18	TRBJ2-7	CASSPQEGGPNEQYF
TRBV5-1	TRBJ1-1	CASSVYGTLGTEAFF
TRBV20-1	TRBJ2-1	CSARDLGGAYNEQFF
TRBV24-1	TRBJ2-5	CATSDPDRESTQYF
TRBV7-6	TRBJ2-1	CASSPYSSQSNEQFF
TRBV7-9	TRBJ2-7	CASSLAGTGVSYEQYF
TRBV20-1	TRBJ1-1	CSARRLTINTEAFF
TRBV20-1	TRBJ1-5	CSAITPDRKNQPQHF
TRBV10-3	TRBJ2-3	CAISWDHTDTQYF
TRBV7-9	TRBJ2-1	CASSLQAVVNEQFF
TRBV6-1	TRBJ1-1	CASSDRVGPLNTEAFF
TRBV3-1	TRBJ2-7	CASRKSGQGTYEQYF
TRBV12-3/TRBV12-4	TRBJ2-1	CASSLNGYNEQFF
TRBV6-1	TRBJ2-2	CASSYIKGGTGELFF
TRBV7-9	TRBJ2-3	CASSRGTSGNTDTQYF
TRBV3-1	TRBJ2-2	CASSRTRAGELFF
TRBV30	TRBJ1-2	CAWSVSGPGYTF
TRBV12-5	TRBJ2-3	CASGSGTSSDTQYF
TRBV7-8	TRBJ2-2	CASSLSGRRGTGELFF
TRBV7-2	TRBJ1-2	CASSAPGQGETF
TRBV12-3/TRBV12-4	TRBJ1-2	CASSPKAYGYTF
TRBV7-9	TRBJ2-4	CAMGGGPRNIQYF
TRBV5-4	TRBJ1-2	CASSPWGMDRRVNYGYTF
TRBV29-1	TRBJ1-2	CSVEGGSSGGYTF
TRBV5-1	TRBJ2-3	CASALGLFGDTQYF
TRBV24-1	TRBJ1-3	CATSESSTSSGNTIYF
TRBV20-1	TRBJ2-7	CSARDRAIYEQYF
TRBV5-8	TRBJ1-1	CASSSQGLNTEAFF
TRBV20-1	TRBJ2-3	CSARDSDRAAGGPGDTQYF
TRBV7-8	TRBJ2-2	CASSARLARYSGELFF
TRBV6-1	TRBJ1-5	CASSEAPGTPNQPQHF
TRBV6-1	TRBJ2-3	CASSDGEDRYTDTQYF
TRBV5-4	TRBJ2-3	CASSLRLAGASDTQYF